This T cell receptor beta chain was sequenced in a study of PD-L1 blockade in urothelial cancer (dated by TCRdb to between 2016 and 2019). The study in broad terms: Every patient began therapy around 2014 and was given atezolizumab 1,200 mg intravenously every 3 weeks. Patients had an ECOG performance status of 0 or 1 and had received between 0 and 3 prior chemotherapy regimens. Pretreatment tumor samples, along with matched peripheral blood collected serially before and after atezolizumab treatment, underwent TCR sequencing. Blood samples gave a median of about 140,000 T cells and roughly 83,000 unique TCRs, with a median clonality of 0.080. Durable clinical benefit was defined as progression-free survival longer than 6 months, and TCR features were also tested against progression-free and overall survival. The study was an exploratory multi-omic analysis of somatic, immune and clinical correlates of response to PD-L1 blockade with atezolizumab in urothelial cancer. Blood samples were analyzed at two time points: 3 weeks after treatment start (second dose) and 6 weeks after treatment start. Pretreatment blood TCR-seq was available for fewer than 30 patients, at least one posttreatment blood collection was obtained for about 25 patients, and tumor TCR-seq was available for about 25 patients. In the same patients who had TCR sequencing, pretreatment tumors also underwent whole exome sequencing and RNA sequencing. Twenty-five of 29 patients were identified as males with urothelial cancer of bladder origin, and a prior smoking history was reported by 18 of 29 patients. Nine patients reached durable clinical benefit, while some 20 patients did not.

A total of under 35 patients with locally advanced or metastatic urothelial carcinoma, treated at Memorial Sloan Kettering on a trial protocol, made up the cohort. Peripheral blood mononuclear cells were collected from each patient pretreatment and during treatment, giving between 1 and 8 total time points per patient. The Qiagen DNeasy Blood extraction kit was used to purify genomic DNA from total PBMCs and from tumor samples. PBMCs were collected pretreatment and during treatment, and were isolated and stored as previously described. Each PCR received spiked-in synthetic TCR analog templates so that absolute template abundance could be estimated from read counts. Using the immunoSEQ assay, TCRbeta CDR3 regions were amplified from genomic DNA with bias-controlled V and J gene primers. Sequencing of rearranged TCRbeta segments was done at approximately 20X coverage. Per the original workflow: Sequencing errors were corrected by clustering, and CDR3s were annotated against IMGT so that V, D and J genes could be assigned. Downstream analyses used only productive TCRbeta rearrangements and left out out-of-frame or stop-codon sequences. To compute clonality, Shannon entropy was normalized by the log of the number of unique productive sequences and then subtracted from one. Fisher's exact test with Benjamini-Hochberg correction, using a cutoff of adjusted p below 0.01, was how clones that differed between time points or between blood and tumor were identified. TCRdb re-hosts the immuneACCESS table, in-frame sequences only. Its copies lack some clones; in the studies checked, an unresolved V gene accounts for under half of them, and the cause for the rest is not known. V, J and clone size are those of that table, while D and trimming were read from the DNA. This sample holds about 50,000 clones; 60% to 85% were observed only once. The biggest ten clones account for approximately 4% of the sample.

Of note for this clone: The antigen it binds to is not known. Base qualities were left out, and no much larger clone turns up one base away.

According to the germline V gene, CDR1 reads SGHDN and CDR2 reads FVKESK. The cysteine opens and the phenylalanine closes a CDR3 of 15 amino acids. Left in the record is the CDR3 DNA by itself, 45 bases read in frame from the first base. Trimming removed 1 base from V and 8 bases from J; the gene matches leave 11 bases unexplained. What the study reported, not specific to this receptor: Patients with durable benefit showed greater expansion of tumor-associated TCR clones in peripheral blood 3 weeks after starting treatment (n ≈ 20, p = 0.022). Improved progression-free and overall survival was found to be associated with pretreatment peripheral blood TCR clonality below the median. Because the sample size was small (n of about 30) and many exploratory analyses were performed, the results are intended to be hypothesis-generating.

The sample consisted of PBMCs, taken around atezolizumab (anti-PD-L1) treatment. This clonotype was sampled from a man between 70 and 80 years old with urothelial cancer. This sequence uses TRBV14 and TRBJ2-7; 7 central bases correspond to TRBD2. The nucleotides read TGTGCCAGCAGCCAAGTGTTTGGGGGGAGGGGAAAGCAGTACTTC. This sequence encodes CASSQVFGGRGKQYF.